This T cell receptor beta chain was retrieved from a study of blood T cell repertoires in COVID-19 (dated by TCRdb to the early 2020s). As for the study more broadly: Collaborator samples came from the United States, Italy and Spain and covered acute and convalescent phases of COVID-19. The dataset comprised deeply sampled blood TCRbeta repertoires from subjects exposed to, actively infected with, or recovered from COVID-19. HLA class I and class II types, where available, came from metadata supplied by the sample provider rather than from assay-based typing. Nearly every sample came with metadata listing a de-identified subject ID, COVID-19 status, age in years and sex. A freely available public database, intended as a resource for researchers studying the immune response to SARS-CoV-2, is where the repertoires were released. Samples came from the ongoing ImmuneRACE study (first 160 participants) plus 1,254 subjects from 6 global collaborators. The prospective study material was composed of cDNA or gDNA derived from T cells, B-cell-depleted T cells, or PBMCs.

In regard to this clone: Its antigen is unknown. Base qualities are not recorded, but no much larger clone differs from it by a single base.

TCRbeta CDR3 regions were amplified from genomic DNA by means of the immunoSEQ Assay, a bias-controlled multiplex PCR. The original methods were these. The number of nucleated cells in each sample was estimated by amplification of reference gene primers within the assay. To quantify the absolute abundance of each unique TCRbeta CDR3 rearrangement, sequence reads were collapsed and filtered. For each sample, productive Simpson clonality was calculated by taking the square root of Simpson's diversity index across productive rearrangements. The source is immuneACCESS, and TCRdb retained only in-frame sequences with V and J called. Part of the clones is not carried over; for the studies checked, unresolved V genes explain less than half of this, and the remainder is unexplained. V, J and clone size derive from that table, while D and trimming were established from the DNA sequence. This sample holds about 47,000 clones; roughly four fifths were observed only once. 26% of the sample goes to the ten largest clones.

At one collaborating source in Seattle, patients were enrolled during active infection and were followed longitudinally through the course of disease. Each collaborating institution followed its own protocols to collect whole blood in K2EDTA tubes. For TCRbeta analysis, collaborator samples were shipped as frozen whole blood, as isolated PBMCs, or as DNA extracted from either sample type. The junction carries 13 bases between V and J, which are trimmed by 1 base and 4 bases respectively. Taken from the germline V gene (reference sequence), the CDR1 and CDR2 loops are LNHDA and SQIVND. Counted from cysteine to phenylalanine, this CDR3 has 15 amino acids. Only the CDR3 region is kept as DNA, spanning 45 bases read in frame from base 1. Findings and caveats that apply to the study as a whole: How much clinical and demographic metadata was included differed by source and by participant, and the metadata was provided uncurated.

The V and J segments used are TRBV19 and TRBJ1-1; a tentative D call is TRBD1 (5 bases match). Sequenced material: peripheral blood. This TCR derives from a woman aged 80 or over with COVID-19, enrolled during active disease. The sequence in DNA is TGTGCCAGTAGTATAGTGTACGGGGGGGGCACTGAAGCTTTCTTT. Translated, this is CASSIVYGGGTEAFF.